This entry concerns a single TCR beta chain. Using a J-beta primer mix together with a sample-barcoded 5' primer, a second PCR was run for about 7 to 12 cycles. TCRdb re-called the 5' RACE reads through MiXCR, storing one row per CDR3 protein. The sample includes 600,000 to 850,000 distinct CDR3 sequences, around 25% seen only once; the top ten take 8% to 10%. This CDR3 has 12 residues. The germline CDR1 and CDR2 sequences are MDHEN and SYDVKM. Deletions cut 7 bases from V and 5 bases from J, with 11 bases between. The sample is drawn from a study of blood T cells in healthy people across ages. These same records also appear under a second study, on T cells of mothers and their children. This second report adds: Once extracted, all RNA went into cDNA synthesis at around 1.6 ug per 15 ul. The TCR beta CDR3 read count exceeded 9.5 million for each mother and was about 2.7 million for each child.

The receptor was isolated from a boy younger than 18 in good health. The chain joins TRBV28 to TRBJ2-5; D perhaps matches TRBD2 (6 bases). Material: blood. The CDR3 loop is CASNSGGETQYF. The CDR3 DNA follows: TGTGCCAGCAACAGCGGAGGGGAGACCCAGTACTTC.